This is a list of T cell receptor beta chains from one sample in a study of T cells in Graves' hyperthyroidism and ophthalmopathy. TCRdb reprocessed the multiplex PCR reads with MiXCR, giving one entry per CDR3 protein. In the table there are more than 300,000 distinct CDR3 sequences, around 14% of which are singletons. Sequenced material: blood. The receptors stem from a woman in her twenties or thirties with Graves' hyperthyroidism. Both conserved end residues are part of each CDR3. D genes are given only for firm matches. Size values are once, few and many counts, or a class for expanded clones, and some rows have none.

v_call,clone_size,j_call,d_call,cdr3_nt,cdr3_aa
TRBV7-8,few,TRBJ2-7,TRBD2,TGTGCCAGCAGCCGACAGCGGGGAGGTCCCTACGAGCAGTACTTC,CASSRQRGGPYEQYF
TRBV6-1,many,TRBJ2-2,-,TGTGCCAGCAGTGAAAGGGGTCAAAAAACCGGGGAGCTGTTTTTT,CASSERGQKTGELFF
TRBV27,few,TRBJ2-7,-,TGTGCCAGCAGTTTATCAGGCAGTTCGTGGGTCGAGCAGTACTTC,CASSLSGSSWVEQYF
TRBV11-3,many,TRBJ2-5,TRBD1,TGTGCCAGCAGCTCCCGGGACAGGGGGCGTACCAATTACGGAGAGACCCAGTACTTC,CASSSRDRGRTNYGETQYF
TRBV27,-,TRBJ1-6,-,TGTGCCAGCAGTTTATTGAACGGGAATTCACCCCTCCACTTT,CASSLLNGNSPLHF
TRBV4-2,few,TRBJ1-4,-,TGTGCCAGCAGCCAAGATACGGGCGACGACGGAAAACTGTTTTTT,CASSQDTGDDGKLFF
TRBV2,many,TRBJ2-7,-,TGTGCCAGCAGTCCGAATCGGGGCGAGCAGTACTTC,CASSPNRGEQYF
TRBV6-1,many,TRBJ1-2,-,TGTGCCAGCAGTGTCGACACCTACTATGGCTACACCTTC,CASSVDTYYGYTF
TRBV4-2,-,TRBJ1-1,-,TGTGCCAGCTCCCCGAACAGGGAGAACACTGAAGCTTTCTTT,CASSPNRENTEAFF
TRBV12-3/TRBV12-4,many,TRBJ2-5,-,TGTGCCAGCAGTTTATTCGTTGGGGTGGAGACCCAGTACTTC,CASSLFVGVETQYF
TRBV4-1,few,TRBJ1-1,TRBD1,TGCGCCAGCAGCCGACAAGTGGACAGGTTGAACACTGAAGCTTTCTTT,CASSRQVDRLNTEAFF
TRBV7-9,-,TRBJ2-5,TRBD1,TGTGCCAGCAGCCACTACCGGGACAGGGGGGCGGATGGGACCCAGTACTTC,CASSHYRDRGADGTQYF
TRBV19,-,TRBJ2-7,TRBD1,TGTGCCAGTATGAAAGGGGACAGGGGCGCCTTAAAGCAGTACTTC,CASMKGDRGALKQYF
TRBV12-3/TRBV12-4,many,TRBJ1-1,-,TGTGCCAGCAGTTTTATTACTGAAGCTTTCTTT,CASSFITEAFF
TRBV12-3/TRBV12-4,many,TRBJ1-2,-,TGTGCCAGCAGTTTACAGAGTAACTATGGCTACACCTTC,CASSLQSNYGYTF
TRBV11-2,-,TRBJ1-1,TRBD1,TGTGCCAGCAGCTTCTTCCGGGACAGGGTCCCGGGAGAAGCTTTCTTT,CASSFFRDRVPGEAFF
TRBV20-1,-,TRBJ1-3,TRBD1,TGCAGTGCTAGAGATGGACAGGCCTCTGGAAACACCATATATTTT,CSARDGQASGNTIYF